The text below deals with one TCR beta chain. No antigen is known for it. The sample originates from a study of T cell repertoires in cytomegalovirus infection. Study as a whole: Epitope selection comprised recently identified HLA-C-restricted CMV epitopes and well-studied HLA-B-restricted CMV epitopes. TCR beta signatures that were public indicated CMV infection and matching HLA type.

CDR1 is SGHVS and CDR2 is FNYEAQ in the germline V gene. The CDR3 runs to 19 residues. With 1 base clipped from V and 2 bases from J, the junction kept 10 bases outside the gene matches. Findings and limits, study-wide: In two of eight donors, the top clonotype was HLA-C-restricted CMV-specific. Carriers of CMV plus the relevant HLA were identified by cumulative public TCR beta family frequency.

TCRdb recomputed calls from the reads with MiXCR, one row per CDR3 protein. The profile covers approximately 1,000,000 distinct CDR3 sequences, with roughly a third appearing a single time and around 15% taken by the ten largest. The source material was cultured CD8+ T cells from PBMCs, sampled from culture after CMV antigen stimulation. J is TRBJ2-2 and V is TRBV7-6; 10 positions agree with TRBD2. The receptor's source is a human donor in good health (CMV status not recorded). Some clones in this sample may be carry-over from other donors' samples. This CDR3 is CASSLEIEGLASNTGELFF. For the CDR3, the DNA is TGTGCCAGCAGCTTAGAAATAGAGGGACTAGCGAGCAACACCGGGGAGCTGTTTTTT.